This T cell receptor beta chain was observed in a study of post-analysis software for immune sequencing data. The CDR3 loop spans 13 amino acids. Germline lookup yields CDR1 WSHSY and CDR2 SAAADI. Germline trimming cut 7 bases from V and 6 bases from J; bases unmatched to any gene: 7. This clonotype was counted between two and nine times. The antigen remains unidentified. General study findings and limits: Controls' normalized Chao1 diversity significantly exceeded that of multiple sclerosis patients. Included in a set of five TRBV segments more frequent in patients than controls were TRBV5-6, TRBV5-1 and TRBV20-1.

Built from TCR beta cDNA, the libraries had unique molecular identifiers in them. A population of 1 to 10 million T cells gave rise to around 530,000 cDNA molecules. TCRdb itself ran the PCR reads through MiXCR, one entry per CDR3 protein. The data show hundreds of thousands of distinct CDR3 sequences, with 30% seen just once and around 0.56% held by the top ten. This chain links TRBV10-2 with TRBJ1-2; 8 bases align to TRBD1. The TCR comes from a girl aged 10-17 years with multiple sclerosis. The sequencing sample was made of blood. CDR3 nucleotide sequence: TGCGCCAGCATGTCCGGACAGGGAAATGGCTACACCTTC. It is translated as CASMSGQGNGYTF.